This TCR beta chain was captured by sequencing in a study of blood T cell repertoires in COVID-19. Study background: Samples representing acute and convalescent COVID-19 were sourced from the United States, Italy and Spain. From T cells, B-cell-depleted T cells, or PBMCs came the material, which was cDNA or gDNA.

Germline lookup yields CDR1 SGHRS and CDR2 YFSETQ. V was shortened by 0 bases and J by 4 bases, with 9 bases between the two germline ends. The CDR3 runs to 14 residues. Original analysis: Estimated nucleated cell counts came from reference gene primer amplification. Sequenced by immunoSEQ multiplex PCR; TCRdb stores in-frame clones only, minus some. From that table come the V and J calls and clone size; the DNA was used to work out D and trimming. The sample lists 250,000 or so clones; about 85% were seen once. Sequencing was carried out using peripheral blood. The chain uses TRBV5-1 and TRBJ2-3, with no clear D. The receptor comes from a man aged 25 to 40 who had recovered from COVID-19. This CDR3 reads CASSLGSYADTQYF. The CDR3 bases are TGCGCCAGCAGCTTGGGTTCCTACGCAGATACGCAGTATTTT.